Presented here are 25 T cell receptor beta chains from one specimen sequenced in a study of blood T cell repertoires in COVID-19. Data came from immunoSEQ multiplex PCR; TCRdb stores just in-frame clones and leaves some out. Seen here are over 120,000 clones, 75% to 90% observed once, and the top ten hold approximately 40%. The sample comprised peripheral blood. These receptors were taken from a man aged 45-60 years who had recovered from COVID-19.

In this sample, this clone turned up once. The J gene is TRBJ2-3, the V gene TRBV7-6, with D possibly matching TRBD2 (5 bases). V was trimmed by 5 bases and J by 0 bases, leaving 12 bases between them. Germline values: CDR1 SGHVS, CDR2 FNYEAQ. The CDR3 has 15 amino acids. CDR3 sequence reads: CASSLTSYSTDTQYF. The CDR3, as DNA: TGTGCCAGCAGCCTTACTAGTTACAGCACAGATACGCAGTATTTT.

This chain uses TRBV6-5 with TRBJ1-6; D remains unclear. Trimming cost V 6 bases and J 13 bases, with 22 bases left between them. This CDR3 region has 15 residues. Germline CDR1 and CDR2: MNHEY and SVGAGI. In DNA, the CDR3 is TGTGCCAGCAGCCTCGTACAGACAACCCAGGATCCCCTCCACTTT. Translating gives CASSLVQTTQDPLHF.

The gene calls are TRBV18 and TRBJ2-7; TRBD1 aligns across 8 bases. The CDR3 contains 15 residues. Trimming at V came to 2 bases and at J to 6 bases, leaving 9 bases not matched to a gene. From germline, CDR1 is KGHSH and CDR2 LQKENI. The CDR3 protein is CASSPGRQGRSEQYF. CDR3 nucleotide sequence: TGTGCCAGCTCACCAGGGAGACAGGGGAGAAGCGAGCAGTACTTC.

The genes are TRBV7-3 and TRBJ2-7; 9 bases line up with TRBD1. The CDR3 spans 15 residues. Germline CDR1 and CDR2: SGHTA and FQGTGA. Losses at the gene ends were 5 bases for V and 9 bases for J; bases not matched to a gene: 14. Here the CDR3 DNA reads TGTGCCAGCAGCCCGCAGCCGGGACAGGGTGGCGGGCAGTACTTC. Encoded protein: CASSPQPGQGGGQYF. Complete variable domain (other parts from reference TRBV7-3 and TRBJ2-7): GAGVSQTPSNKVTEKGKYVELRCDPISGHTALYWYRQSLGQGPEFLIYFQGTGAADDSGLPNDRFFAVRPEGSVSTLKIQRTERGDSAVYLCASSPQPGQGGGQYFGPGTRLTVT.

The chain links TRBV5-1 to TRBJ1-1; 7 bases line up with TRBD1. Germline V gene data show CDR1 as SGHRS and CDR2 as YFSETQ. The CDR3 sequence is 15 residues long. V lost 0 bases and J lost 4; bases outside the gene matches: 6. CDR3 sequence: CASSLEAGGITEAFF. For the CDR3, the DNA is TGCGCCAGCAGCTTGGAGGCAGGGGGGATCACTGAAGCTTTCTTT.

Only one count was recorded for this clone. The chain recombines TRBV5-4 with TRBJ2-2, with no clear D. CDR1 is SGHNT, CDR2 YYREEE, per germline (reference sequence). Trimming stripped 4 bases from V and 7 bases from J, with 11 bases between. CDR3 length equals 13 residues. The CDR3 DNA follows: TGTGCCAGCAGCCTTACTACCGGCGGGGAGCTGTTTTTT. It specifies CASSLTTGGELFF.

The CDR3 protein is CASSGGLAVPSGELFF. For the CDR3, the DNA is TGCGCCAGCAGCGGCGGACTAGCGGTACCTTCAGGGGAGCTGTTTTTT. This rearrangement joins TRBV5-1 to TRBJ2-2, with TRBD2 matching 10 bases. The CDR3 covers 16 residues. J was trimmed by 8 bases and V by 4 bases; bases with no gene match: 11. CDR1 and CDR2 from the germline V gene are SGHRS and YFSETQ.

The chain carries TRBV14 and TRBJ1-2, with 8 bases that match TRBD1. V was clipped by 0 bases and J by 4 bases; unmatched bases: 10. Per germline, CDR1 SGHDN and CDR2 FVKESK. CDR3 size: 17 residues. CDR3 DNA sequence: TGTGCCAGCAGCCAAGATAGACCCGGACAGGGAACCTATGGCTACACCTTC. It translates to CASSQDRPGQGTYGYTF. Complete variable domain (other parts from reference TRBV14 and TRBJ1-2): EAGVTQFPSHSVIEKGQTVTLRCDPISGHDNLYWYRRVMGKEIKFLLHFVKESKQDESGMPNNRFLAERTGGTYSTLKVQPAELEDSGVYFCASSQDRPGQGTYGYTFGSGTRLTVV.

V and J are TRBV5-1 and TRBJ1-1, with TRBD1 matching 7 bases. Germline V gene data show CDR1 as SGHRS and CDR2 as YFSETQ. The J segment lost 5 bases and the V segment lost 1 base, leaving 5 bases of the junction unmatched. The CDR3 runs to 14 residues. CDR3 coding DNA: TGCGCCAGCAGCTTGAACAGGGGAGTGACTGAAGCTTTCTTT. This sequence encodes CASSLNRGVTEAFF.

The chain recombines TRBV10-3 with TRBJ1-3; a weak D match, TRBD1 (6 bases). This CDR3 is 17 amino acids long. The germline V gene has CDR1 ENHRY and CDR2 SYGVKD. Trimming pared 4 bases from V and 1 base from J, leaving 17 bases between. The CDR3 loop reads CAISASLQGESGNTIYF. CDR3 coding DNA: TGTGCCATCAGTGCCTCTTTACAGGGAGAGTCTGGAAACACCATATATTTT.

The chain uses TRBV6-5 and TRBJ2-3, with D tentatively TRBD2 (5 bases). The CDR3 totals 11 residues. Germline V lookup: CDR1 MNHEY, CDR2 SVGAGI. Trimming left V 6 bases short and J 4 bases short, with 5 bases between. In DNA, the CDR3 is TGTGCCAGCAGGGACTCAGATACGCAGTATTTT. This sequence encodes CASRDSDTQYF.

This chain joins TRBV19 and TRBJ2-5; possibly TRBD1 for D (5 bases). This CDR3 region has 13 residues. V shed 5 bases and J shed 3 bases, with 10 bases lying between them. Germline V gene sequence: CDR1 LNHDA, CDR2 SQIVND (reference sequence). CDR3 in DNA: TGTGCCAGTAGTGTTGACAGAGAAGAGACCCAGTACTTC. As protein: CASSVDREETQYF.

V usage is TRBV7-9 and J usage is TRBJ2-7; D might be TRBD1 (6 bases). Looked up from germline, CDR1 is SEHNR and CDR2 is FQNEAQ (reference sequence). The CDR3 contains 15 residues. V dropped 5 bases and J dropped 3 bases, with 17 bases sitting between them. The CDR3 nucleotides are TGTGCCAGCAGCCCGACCACAGGGATTGACTACGAGCAGTACTTC. This encodes CASSPTTGIDYEQYF.

The chain links TRBV7-9 to TRBJ2-3; TRBD1 matches 7 bases. This CDR3 spans 16 amino acids. The ends lost 2 bases at V and 5 bases at J; junction bases unmatched: 10. Germline V gene data show CDR1 as SEHNR and CDR2 as FQNEAQ (reference sequence). The CDR3, as DNA: TGTGCCAGCAGCTTACCCCTTGGGACAGCACAAGATACGCAGTATTTT. Protein: CASSLPLGTAQDTQYF.

The chain combines TRBV6-5 with TRBJ1-2, with no clear D. Germline V CDR1 and CDR2: MNHEY, SVGAGI. V lost 3 bases and J lost 8, with 13 bases in between. The CDR3 is 13 residues long. As DNA, the CDR3 is TGTGCCAGCAGTTATGGGCGGGAAGGAGGCTACACCTTC. Translation: CASSYGREGGYTF.

The gene calls are TRBV12-3 or TRBV12-4 and TRBJ1-6; D call uncertain. Trimming took off 6 bases at V and 5 bases at J, with 8 bases between the two ends. This CDR3 spans 13 amino acids. CDR3 loop: CASRLIDNSPLHF. DNA for the CDR3: TGTGCCAGCAGGCTTATAGATAATTCACCCCTCCACTTT.

The sample holds a few counts of this clone. This chain connects TRBV7-9 to TRBJ1-2; weak D call: TRBD1 (5 bases). CDR3 size: 17 residues. With 0 bases removed from V and 0 bases from J, the gap between germline ends came to 14 bases. Germline lookup yields CDR1 SEHNR and CDR2 FQNEAQ (reference sequence). Here the CDR3 reads CASSLALLGRANYGYTF. Written as DNA, the CDR3 is TGTGCCAGCAGCTTAGCCCTTCTAGGCAGGGCTAACTATGGCTACACCTTC.

The chain links TRBV9 to TRBJ2-1; D gene ambiguous. Between the trimmed V and J ends, which lost 0 bases and 0 bases, there was a span of 7 bases. The CDR3 is 15 amino acids. Per the germline V gene, CDR1 is SGDLS and CDR2 is YYNGEE. The CDR3 region has the DNA TGTGCCAGCAGCGTAGTGGAGAGCTCCTACAATGAGCAGTTCTTC. This codes for CASSVVESSYNEQFF.

The chain carries TRBV12-5 and TRBJ1-1; D gene uncertain. CDR1 LGHNT and CDR2 FRNRAP come from the germline V gene. Deletions cut 6 bases from V and 9 bases from J, with 14 bases between. CDR3 size: 12 residues. The CDR3: CASGYDVGQAFF. In nucleotides, the CDR3 is TGTGCTAGTGGCTACGATGTTGGGCAAGCTTTCTTT. The full variable domain, with the rest looked up from reference TRBV12-5 and TRBJ1-1, is DARVTQTPRHKVTEMGQEVTMRCQPILGHNTVFWYRQTMMQGLELLAYFRNRAPLDDSGMPKDRFSAEMPDATLATLKIQPSEPRDSAVYFCASGYDVGQAFFGQGTRLTVV.

This chain joins TRBV29-1 and TRBJ2-1, with 8 nucleotides matching TRBD1. The CDR3 totals 13 residues. Germline V gives CDR1 SQVTM, CDR2 ANQGSEA. V lost 8 bases to trimming and J lost 10 bases; unmatched junction nucleotides: 13. CDR3 coding DNA: TGCAGCTCGGGTTTGACGACAGGGGACGAGCAGTTCTTC. As protein: CSSGLTTGDEQFF.

The V call is TRBV9, the J call TRBJ1-3; a possible D gene is TRBD1 (5 bases). The CDR3 runs 15 residues. Trimming left V 3 bases short and J 0 bases short, with 10 bases between. Germline-derived CDR1 and CDR2 are SGDLS and YYNGEE. The DNA for the CDR3 is TGTGCCAGCAGCGCCCGACAGTACTCTGGAAACACCATATATTTT. It is translated as CASSARQYSGNTIYF.

In regard to this clone: One end of the junction does not line up with germline, which may come from a read error. The chain is built from TRBV7-9 and TRBJ1-5, with D possibly being TRBD1 (5 bases). Germline CDR1 reads SEHNR; CDR2 reads FQNEAQ (reference sequence). The CDR3 extends over 12 amino acids. The CDR3 DNA follows: TGTGCCAGCAGCCGCGGCAGGGAGGAACTAGCTTTT. Residues: CASSRGREELAF.

The chain has TRBV30 and TRBJ1-4; 8 positions match TRBD1. Germline-derived CDR1 and CDR2 are GTSNPN and SVGIG (reference sequence). The V segment lost 3 bases and the J segment 1 base; nucleotides outside the gene matches: 4. This CDR3 is built from 15 residues. This chain's CDR3 is CAWSQTGGTNEKLFF. The CDR3 region has the DNA TGTGCCTGGAGCCAAACAGGGGGAACTAATGAAAAACTGTTTTTT.

This chain uses TRBV15 with TRBJ1-2, with TRBD1 identical over 7 bases. The length of the CDR3 is 14 residues. V was pared by 5 bases and J by 0 bases, with 3 bases of the junction left unmatched. Germline V gene lookup returns CDR1 LNHNV and CDR2 YYDKDF (reference sequence). The CDR3 DNA reads TGTGCCACCAGCGGGGACAGAGCTAACTATGGCTACACCTTC. Protein: CATSGDRANYGYTF.

V gene TRBV13 combines with J gene TRBJ2-7, with TRBD2 identical over 9 bases. Trimming took 7 bases from V and 4 from J; bases not matched to a gene: 5. Germline CDR1 is PRHDT and CDR2 is FYEKMQ (reference sequence). The CDR3 totals 13 residues. Here the CDR3 reads CASKLAGSYEQYF. The CDR3 DNA reads TGTGCCAGCAAGCTAGCGGGGTCTTACGAGCAGTACTTC. Full variable domain (remainder filled in from reference TRBV13 and TRBJ2-7): AAGVIQSPRHLIKEKRETATLKCYPIPRHDTVYWYQQGPGQDPQFLISFYEKMQSDKGSIPDRFSAQQFSDYHSELNMSSLELGDSALYFCASKLAGSYEQYFGPGTRLTVT.